One sample yielded the 20 T cell receptor beta chains listed below, sequenced in a study of CD8+ T cells in alopecia areata (dated 2018 in TCRdb). The time point label here, explained by the study, means: about 4 weeks on oral tofacitinib. Taken with the paper, the label for treatment or condition translates to: oral pan-JAK inhibitor, 5-10 mg twice daily. Library construction relied on the immunoSEQ multiplex PCR assay. For TCR sequencing, RNA was extracted from every sample and reverse transcribed into cDNA to serve as template. The immuneACCESS repertoire file appears here via TCRdb, limited to in-frame rearrangements. These files lack a portion of the clones; in checked studies, under half of the deficit traces to unresolved V genes, and the cause of the others is not known. The sample has around 140,000 clones on record, about 86% of them singletons. Approximately 13% of the sample goes to the ten largest clones.

Sequencing used CD8+ T cells sorted from blood, obtained at week 4, from a patient treated with tofacitinib. All receptors come from a human donor with alopecia areata.

As regards this clone: Other DNA sequences from this sample encode an identical CDR3 as well. The chain carries TRBV7-9 and TRBJ1-1, with a tentative D call TRBD1 (6 bases). This CDR3 is 14 amino acids long. The V gene's germline CDR1 is SEHNR and CDR2 FQNEAQ (reference sequence). The V and J ends lost 1 base and 1 base respectively, with 7 bases between them. The CDR3 coding sequence is TGTGCCAGCAGCTTAGGAGGGGGGAACACTGAAGCTTTCTTT. Protein: CASSLGGGNTEAFF. The whole variable domain, filled in from reference TRBV7-9 and TRBJ1-1, reads DTGVSQNPRHKITKRGQNVTFRCDPISEHNRLYWYRQTLGQGPEFLTYFQNEAQLEKSRLLSDRFSAERPKGSFSTLEIQRTEQGDSAMYLCASSLGGGNTEAFFGQGTRLTVV.

For the CDR3, the DNA is TGCAGTGCTGCCCCTATGGAGCAGTTCTTC. As protein: CSAAPMEQFF. The V gene is TRBV20-1, the J gene TRBJ2-1; D is undetermined. V was trimmed by 5 bases and J by 10 bases, leaving 9 bases between them. This CDR3 spans 10 amino acids. The germline V gene has CDR1 DFQATT and CDR2 SNEGSKA (reference sequence).

This chain links TRBV6-1 with TRBJ2-1; no reliable D call. The V end was cut by 0 bases, the J end by 8 bases, with 14 bases between. Looked up from germline, CDR1 is MNHNS and CDR2 is SASEGT. CDR3 length: 15 amino acids. CDR3 in amino acids: CASSEAATVLYEQFF. CDR3 coding DNA: TGTGCCAGCAGTGAAGCGGCGACGGTTCTCTATGAGCAGTTCTTC.

The CDR3 sequence: CASSLVAGRENTEAFF. The CDR3 DNA reads TGTGCCAGCAGTTTAGTAGCAGGACGGGAGAACACTGAAGCTTTCTTT. V usage is TRBV27 and J usage is TRBJ1-1; D uncertain. The CDR3 sequence is 16 residues long. Germline V lookup: CDR1 MNHEY, CDR2 SMNVEV (reference sequence). Deletions cut 2 bases from V and 1 base from J, with 14 bases between.

The rearrangement links TRBV9 to TRBJ2-1, with D maybe TRBD1 (6 bases). The germline gives CDR1 SGDLS, CDR2 YYNGEE. This CDR3 has 15 amino acids. Trimming took 4 bases from V and 4 from J, leaving 15 bases between them. Here the CDR3 reads CASSTPGQRYNEQFF. The CDR3 bases are TGTGCCAGCAGCACTCCGGGACAACGATACAATGAGCAGTTCTTC.

The rearrangement uses TRBV7-3 and TRBJ2-1, with TRBD2 as a possible D gene (6 bases). V lost 1 base, J lost 2 bases, and 18 bases lay in between. The CDR3 covers 18 residues. Germline V gives CDR1 SGHTA, CDR2 FQGTGA. DNA for the CDR3: TGTGCCAGCAGCTTAAAGCCTAGCGTCACGAGCGCCTACAATGAGCAGTTCTTC. This codes for CASSLKPSVTSAYNEQFF.

This clone was seen just once. This chain joins TRBV29-1 and TRBJ1-1, with D possibly matching TRBD1 (6 bases). Germline CDR1 SQVTM, CDR2 ANQGSEA. The CDR3 is made up of 12 amino acids. Trimming removed 6 bases from V and 3 bases from J, with 11 bases in between. The CDR3: CSVTGRDTEAFF. The CDR3, as DNA: TGCAGCGTAACAGGGAGGGACACTGAAGCTTTCTTT.

This sequence joins TRBV5-1 and TRBJ1-1, with a possible D match to TRBD1 (5 bases). This CDR3 spans 18 amino acids. The ends were cut back, 1 base at V and 1 base at J, with 20 bases in the middle. Germline CDR1 SGHRS, CDR2 YFSETQ. This CDR3 is CASSLYGTPAPSNTEAFF. The CDR3 bases are TGCGCCAGCAGCTTGTACGGGACCCCGGCCCCTTCGAACACTGAAGCTTTCTTT.

V and J are TRBV2 and TRBJ2-1; no firm D call. The CDR3 is 17 amino acids. Trimming removed 4 bases at V and 0 bases at J, with 16 bases between. The germline gives CDR1 SNHLY, CDR2 FYNNEI. CDR3 in amino acids: CASSARPQESSYNEQFF. As DNA, the CDR3 is TGTGCCAGCAGTGCCCGTCCTCAGGAAAGCTCCTACAATGAGCAGTTCTTC.

The chain links TRBV29-1 to TRBJ1-2; D is ambiguous. Germline V lookup: CDR1 SQVTM, CDR2 ANQGSEA. Trimming shortened V by 0 bases and J by 8 bases, and 7 bases separated the two germline ends. The CDR3 consists of 11 residues. In DNA, the CDR3 is TGCAGCGTTGAAGAGAGGCGCGGCTACACCTTC. Translated: CSVEERRGYTF.

This chain uses TRBV29-1 with TRBJ2-2; D ambiguous. In germline, CDR1 is SQVTM, CDR2 ANQGSEA. Trimming shortened V by 6 bases and J by 8 bases, and 10 bases separated the two germline ends. CDR3 length equals 11 residues. DNA of the CDR3: TGCAGCGTGTTTGGGCGGGGGGAGCTGTTTTTT. This sequence encodes CSVFGRGELFF.

The rearrangement joins TRBV11-2 to TRBJ2-1; 8 bases fit TRBD2. The V gene's germline CDR1 is SGHAT and CDR2 FQNNGV. V gave up 4 bases and J gave up 7 bases; unmatched junction bases: 18. The length of the CDR3 is 18 residues. CDR3 sequence reads: CASSSSYGSGRMENEQFF. Here the CDR3 DNA reads TGTGCCAGCAGCTCCAGTTATGGCAGCGGGAGAATGGAGAATGAGCAGTTCTTC.

This clone was recorded many times. The chain links TRBV5-4 to TRBJ2-1, with TRBD1 identical over 7 bases. Germline lookup yields CDR1 SGHNT and CDR2 YYREEE (reference sequence). With 2 bases clipped from V and 4 bases from J, the junction kept 3 bases outside the gene matches. This CDR3 is built from 14 residues. CDR3 nucleotide sequence: TGTGCCAGCAGCTTCGGGACAGTATACAATGAGCAGTTCTTC. Translating it yields CASSFGTVYNEQFF.

V usage is TRBV5-6 and J usage is TRBJ2-3; the D gene is possibly TRBD2 (7 bases). The germline CDR1 and CDR2 sequences are SGHDT and YYEEEE. The V gene lost 6 bases and the J gene lost 3 bases, with 20 bases spanning the gap. The CDR3 is 16 residues long. For the CDR3, the DNA is TGTGCCAGCAAGATCTGGGGGGGCTTCCATACAGATACGCAGTATTTT. As protein: CASKIWGGFHTDTQYF.

The J gene is TRBJ2-3, the V gene TRBV29-1; D call uncertain. V was trimmed by 2 bases and J by 4 bases, leaving 4 bases between them. Germline-derived CDR1 and CDR2 are SQVTM and ANQGSEA. The CDR3 runs to 11 residues. Written as DNA, the CDR3 is TGCAGCGTTGAAAGATCAGATACGCAGTATTTT. It yields the protein CSVERSDTQYF.

V and J are TRBV11-2 and TRBJ2-3, with 7 positions matching TRBD1. This CDR3 is built from 16 residues. Looked up from germline, CDR1 is SGHAT and CDR2 is FQNNGV. The V gene end was trimmed by 6 bases and the J gene end by 0 bases; junction bases not matched to a gene: 9. The CDR3 DNA follows: TGTGCCAGCAGTCGAACCTACAGGGGCAGCACAGATACGCAGTATTTT. Translated: CASSRTYRGSTDTQYF.

Many counts were recorded for this clone. An end of the junction differs from the germline gene, which may be a read error. The chain recombines TRBV7-9 with TRBJ2-7, with D perhaps assigned TRBD1 or TRBD2 (6 bases each). The CDR3 is 14 residues long. Germline V gene data show CDR1 as SEHNR and CDR2 as FQNEAQ (reference sequence). DNA of the CDR3: TGTGCCAGCAGTTTCGGGGGCCCGTCCTATGAGCAGTACTTC. This encodes CASSFGGPSYEQYF.

The chain carries TRBV7-2 and TRBJ2-5; either TRBD1 or TRBD2 may supply D (5 bases each). In germline, CDR1 is SGHTA, CDR2 FQGNSA. The germline V and J ends were trimmed by 5 bases and 0 bases, with 13 bases remaining between them. The CDR3 is 15 amino acids. The CDR3 sequence is CASSRGDENQETQYF. The CDR3 DNA is TGTGCCAGCAGCCGAGGGGACGAGAACCAAGAGACCCAGTACTTC. The complete variable domain, with remaining parts taken from reference TRBV7-2 and TRBJ2-5, reads GAGVSQSPSNKVTEKGKDVELRCDPISGHTALYWYRQSLGQGLEFLIYFQGNSAPDKSGLPSDRFSAERTGGSVSTLTIQRTQQEDSAVYLCASSRGDENQETQYFGPGTRLLVL.

The chain carries TRBV14 and TRBJ1-4; 10 nucleotides agree with TRBD1. The J segment lost 5 bases and the V segment lost 0 bases, leaving 12 bases of the junction unmatched. Germline V gene data show CDR1 as SGHDN and CDR2 as FVKESK. CDR3 length: 19 residues. CDR3 sequence reads: CASSQDMWTGGSGNEKLFF. The CDR3 DNA follows: TGTGCCAGCAGCCAAGATATGTGGACAGGGGGATCCGGCAATGAAAAACTGTTTTTT.

The chain joins TRBV5-6 to TRBJ2-7; D is possibly TRBD2 (6 bases). The CDR3 totals 13 residues. Per germline, CDR1 SGHDT and CDR2 YYEEEE. Trimming took 4 bases from V and 1 from J, leaving 9 bases between them. Here the CDR3 DNA reads TGTGCCAGCAGCCCGGGAGTTTCCTACGAGCAGTACTTC. Its translation is CASSPGVSYEQYF.